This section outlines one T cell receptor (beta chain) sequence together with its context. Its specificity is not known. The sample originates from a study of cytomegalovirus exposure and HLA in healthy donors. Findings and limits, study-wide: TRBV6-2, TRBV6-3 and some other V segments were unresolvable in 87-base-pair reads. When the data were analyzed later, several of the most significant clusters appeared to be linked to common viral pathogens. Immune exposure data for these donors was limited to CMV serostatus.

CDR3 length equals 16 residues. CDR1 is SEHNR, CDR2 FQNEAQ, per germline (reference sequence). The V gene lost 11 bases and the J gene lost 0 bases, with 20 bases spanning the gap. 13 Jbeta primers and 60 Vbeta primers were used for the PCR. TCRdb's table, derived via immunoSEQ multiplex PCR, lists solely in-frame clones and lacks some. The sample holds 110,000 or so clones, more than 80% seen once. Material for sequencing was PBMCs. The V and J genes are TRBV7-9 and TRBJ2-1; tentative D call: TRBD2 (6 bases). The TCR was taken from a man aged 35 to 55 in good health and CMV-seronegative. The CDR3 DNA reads TGTGCCGGAGGGATCGGGGTGTCGAGCTCCTACAATGAGCAGTTCTTC. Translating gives CAGGIGVSSSYNEQFF.